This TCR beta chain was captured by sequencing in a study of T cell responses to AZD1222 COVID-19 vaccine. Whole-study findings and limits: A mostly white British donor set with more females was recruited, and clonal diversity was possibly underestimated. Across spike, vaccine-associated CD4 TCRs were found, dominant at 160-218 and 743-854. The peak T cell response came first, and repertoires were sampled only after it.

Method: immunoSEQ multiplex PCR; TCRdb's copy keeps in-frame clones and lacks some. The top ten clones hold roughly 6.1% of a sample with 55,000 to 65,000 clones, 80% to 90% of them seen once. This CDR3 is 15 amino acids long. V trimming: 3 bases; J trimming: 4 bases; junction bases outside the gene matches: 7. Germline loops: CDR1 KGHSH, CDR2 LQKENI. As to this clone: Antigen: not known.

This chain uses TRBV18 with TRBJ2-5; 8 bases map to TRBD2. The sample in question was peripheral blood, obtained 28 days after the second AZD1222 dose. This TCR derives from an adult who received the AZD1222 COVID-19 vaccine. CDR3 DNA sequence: TGTGCCAGCTCACCGCGAACTAGCGGAGGAGAGACCCAGTACTTC. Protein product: CASSPRTSGGETQYF.